This paragraph reports one T cell receptor beta chain. TCRdb's table, derived via immunoSEQ multiplex PCR, lists solely in-frame clones and lacks some. This table has more than 95,000 clones, 81% appearing once. The CDR3 loop spans 14 amino acids. CDR1 and CDR2 from the germline V gene are MNHEY and SVGAGI. Trimming took 6 bases from V and 0 from J, leaving 9 bases between them. This sample was included in a study of radiation and T cells in renal cell carcinoma. The time point was: blood 2 weeks post-SBRT. Stated treatment: 15 Gy SBRT to primary tumor, nephrectomy 4 weeks later. The sequenced sample was blood, obtained from a patient whose treatment included radiotherapy and nephrectomy. The chain carries TRBV6-5 and TRBJ1-3, with D hard to call. The TCR sequence derives from a middle-aged man with renal cell carcinoma. CDR3 sequence: CASRPVLSGNTIYF. CDR3 DNA: TGTGCCAGCAGGCCGGTCCTCTCTGGAAACACCATATATTTT.